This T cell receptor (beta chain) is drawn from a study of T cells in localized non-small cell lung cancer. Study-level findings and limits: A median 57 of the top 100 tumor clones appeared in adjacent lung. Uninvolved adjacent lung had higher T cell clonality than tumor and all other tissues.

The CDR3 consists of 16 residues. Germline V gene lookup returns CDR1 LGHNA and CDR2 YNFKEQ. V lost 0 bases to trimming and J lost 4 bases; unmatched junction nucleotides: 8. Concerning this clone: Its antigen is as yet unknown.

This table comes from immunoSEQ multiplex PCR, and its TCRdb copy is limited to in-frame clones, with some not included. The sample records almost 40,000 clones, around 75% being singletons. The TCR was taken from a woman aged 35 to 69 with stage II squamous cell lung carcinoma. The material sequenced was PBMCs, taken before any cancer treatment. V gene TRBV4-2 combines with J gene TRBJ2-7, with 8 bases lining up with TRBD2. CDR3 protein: CASSQEGPGGPYEQYF. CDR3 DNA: TGTGCCAGCAGCCAAGAAGGGCCGGGAGGGCCATACGAGCAGTACTTC.